This T cell receptor (beta chain) was profiled in a study of graft-versus-host responses after intestinal transplantation (dated by TCRdb to about 2021). At the level of the whole study: The transplants that recipients got were multivisceral, liver-intestinal, or isolated intestinal. Anti-thymocyte globulin induction was given to all recipients, followed by maintenance tacrolimus and steroids for two to four years. Graft-versus-host and host-versus-graft alloreactive T cell clones were tracked in the graft, circulation and bone marrow after intestinal transplantation using bulk TCR-beta CDR3 sequencing. Alloreactive clones were identified by sequencing pre-transplant mixed lymphocyte reaction products and comparing these products with unstimulated pre-transplant donor and recipient T cells. Of the approximately 25 intestinal transplant recipients enrolled in the cohort, one of whom was a retransplant, a few patients without pretransplant specimens were excluded. Donor T cell macrochimerism was defined as a peak of at least 4% donor T cells among recipient peripheral blood mononuclear cells. Samples from a few later patients were sequenced in-house on an Illumina MiSeq with MiXCR processing rather than by the commercial service. Overall results and qualifications from the work: GvH clones were found in recipient bone marrow, and some of the GvH clones appeared earlier in ileal mucosa or blood, which is consistent with an intestinal mucosal origin. In patients with donor T cell macrochimerism, the allografts had high GvH to HvG T cell clonal ratios. The relatively low number and heterogeneity of intestinal transplant patients limited the conclusions. Early after transplant, declines in HvG clones were associated with peak levels of circulating GvH clones.

The CDR3 goes from the cysteine to the phenylalanine over 14 residues. The entry retains the CDR3 DNA only, 42 bases that are in frame from base 1. CDR1 is given as SGDLS and CDR2 as YYNGEE, both from the germline V gene. Germline trimming: 1 base from V, 5 bases from J; junction bases outside gene matches: 6. Receptor libraries were prepared by the immunoSEQ multiplex PCR assay. For most patients, genomic DNA was isolated with the Qiagen DNeasy Blood and Tissue Kit and sent frozen to Adaptive Biotechnologies for TCR sequencing. For most patients, genomic DNA was subjected to high-throughput TCR-beta CDR3 sequencing by Adaptive Biotechnologies. The authors' analysis ran thus. Adaptive's ImmunoSEQ software supplied the TCR sequencing data for 18 patients, while MiXCR and VDJtools were used to process a few other patients. To correct CD4 versus CD8 sorting errors, any sequence found in both subsets at a frequency ratio below 5:1 was removed. CDR3 nucleotide sequences shared between donor and recipient were removed because the origin of such sequences could not be assigned. To be classed as alloreactive, a clone needed at least 2-fold expansion over unstimulated cells and a minimum CFSE-low frequency of 0.002% (template counts) or 0.001% (read counts). Clones were considered mappable if detected in sequenced pre-transplant spleen, lymph node, or MLR CFSE-low populations of the donor or recipient. Cumulative frequency of alloreactive clones was calculated as a percentage of all sequences weighted by copy number. The table was pulled from immuneACCESS by TCRdb, which kept in-frame rearrangements only. Such tables lose some clones; where checked, under half of the loss comes from unresolved V genes, and the rest has no known cause. That table gives V, J and clone size, and the DNA gave D and trimming. This sample gives roughly 120,000 clones in total; about 93% of them show up just once. The top ten clones comprise roughly 0.5% of the sample.

The sample's time point label, decoded: cells obtained before transplantation from donor or recipient. CD3+CD4+ and CD3+CD8+ populations were FACS-sorted from unstimulated pre-transplant donor and recipient cells taken from spleen or lymph nodes. This clone was detected only once. Its antigen is unknown. No base quality information exists; no much larger clone differs at one position. The receptor's source is a human donor who received an intestinal transplant. The chain is made from TRBV9 and TRBJ2-7; 7 bases in between match TRBD1. Sequenced material: unstimulated CD8+ T cells sorted from spleen or lymph node cells, taken before intestinal transplant. CDR3 loop: CASSVTGALNEQYF. In nucleotide form, the sequence is TGTGCCAGCAGCGTAACAGGGGCTTTGAACGAGCAGTACTTC.